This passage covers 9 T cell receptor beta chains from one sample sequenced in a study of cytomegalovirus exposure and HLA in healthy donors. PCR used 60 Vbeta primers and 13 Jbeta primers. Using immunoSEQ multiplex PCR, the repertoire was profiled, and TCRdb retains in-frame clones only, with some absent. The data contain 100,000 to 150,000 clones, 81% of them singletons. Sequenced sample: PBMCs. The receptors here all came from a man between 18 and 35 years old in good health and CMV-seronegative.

CDR3 protein: CASNQGLQETQYF. Written as DNA, the CDR3 is TGCGCCAGCAATCAGGGGCTCCAAGAGACCCAGTACTTC. The chain carries TRBV5-1 and TRBJ2-5, with a possible D match to TRBD1 (6 bases). This CDR3 is 13 amino acids long. The germline V gene has CDR1 SGHRS and CDR2 YFSETQ. The V end was cut by 6 bases, the J end by 1 base, with 10 bases between.

The DNA for the CDR3 is TGTGCCAGCAGCCCCCGACTGACTGGGCAGTACTTC. Amino acids: CASSPRLTGQYF. This sequence joins TRBV5-8 and TRBJ2-7; no clear D. The CDR3 runs to 12 residues. Trimming removed 4 bases from V and 9 bases from J, with 14 bases in between. CDR1 and CDR2 (germline): SGHTS, YDEGEE.

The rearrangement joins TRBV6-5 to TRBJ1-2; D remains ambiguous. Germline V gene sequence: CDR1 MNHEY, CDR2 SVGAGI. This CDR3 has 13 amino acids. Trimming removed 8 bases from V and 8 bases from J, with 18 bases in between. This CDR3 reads CASSETPRGGYTF. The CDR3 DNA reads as TGTGCCAGCTCCGAGACACCCCGTGGGGGCTACACCTTC.

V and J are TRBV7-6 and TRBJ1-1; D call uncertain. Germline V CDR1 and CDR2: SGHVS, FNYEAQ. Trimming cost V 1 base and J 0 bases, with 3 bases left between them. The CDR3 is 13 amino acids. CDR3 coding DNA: TGTGCCAGCAGCTTAGGTATGAACACTGAAGCTTTCTTT. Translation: CASSLGMNTEAFF.

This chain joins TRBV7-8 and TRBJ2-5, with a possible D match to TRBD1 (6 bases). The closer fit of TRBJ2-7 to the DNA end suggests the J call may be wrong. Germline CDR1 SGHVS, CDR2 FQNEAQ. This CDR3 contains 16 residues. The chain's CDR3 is CASSLILVTGPYEQYF. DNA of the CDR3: TGTGCCAGCAGCTTAATCTTAGTGACAGGCCCCTACGAGCAGTACTTC.

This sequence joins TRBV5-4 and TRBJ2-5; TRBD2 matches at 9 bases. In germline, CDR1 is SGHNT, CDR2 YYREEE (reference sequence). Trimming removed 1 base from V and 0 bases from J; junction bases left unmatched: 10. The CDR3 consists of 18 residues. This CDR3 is CASSLFASGARYQETQYF. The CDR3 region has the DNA TGTGCCAGCAGCTTGTTCGCTAGCGGGGCAAGGTACCAAGAGACCCAGTACTTC.

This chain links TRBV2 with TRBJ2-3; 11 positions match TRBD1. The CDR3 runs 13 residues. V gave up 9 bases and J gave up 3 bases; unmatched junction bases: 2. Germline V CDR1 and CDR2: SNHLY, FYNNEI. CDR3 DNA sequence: TGTGCCAGGGACAGGGGGCGTACAGATACGCAGTATTTT. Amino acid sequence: CARDRGRTDTQYF.

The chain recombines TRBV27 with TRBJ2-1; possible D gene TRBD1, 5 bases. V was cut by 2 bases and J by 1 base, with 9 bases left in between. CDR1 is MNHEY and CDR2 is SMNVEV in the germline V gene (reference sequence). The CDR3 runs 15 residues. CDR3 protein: CASSLGAGSYNEQFF. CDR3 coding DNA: TGTGCCAGCAGTTTAGGGGCAGGGTCCTACAATGAGCAGTTCTTC.

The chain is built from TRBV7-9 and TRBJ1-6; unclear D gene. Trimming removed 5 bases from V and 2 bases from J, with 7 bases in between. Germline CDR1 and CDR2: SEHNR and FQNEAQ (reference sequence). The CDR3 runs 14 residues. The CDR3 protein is CASSPGTYNSPLHF. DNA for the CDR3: TGTGCCAGCAGCCCCGGGACCTATAATTCACCCCTCCACTTT. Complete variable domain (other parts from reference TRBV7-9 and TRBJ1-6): DTGVSQNPRHKITKRGQNVTFRCDPISEHNRLYWYRQTLGQGPEFLTYFQNEAQLEKSRLLSDRFSAERPKGSFSTLEIQRTEQGDSAMYLCASSPGTYNSPLHFGNGTRLTVT.